Each of the 20 T cell receptor beta chains below was sequenced from the same sample in a study of blood T cells in healthy people across ages. For the second PCR, which ran for 7 to 11 cycles, a sample-barcoded 5' primer and a J-beta primer mix were used. MiXCR, run by TCRdb on the 5' RACE reads, gives a single entry per CDR3 protein. The sample records approximately 1.5 million distinct CDR3 sequences, about 32% being singletons. Source material: blood. The source is a woman in her thirties in good health.

The chain uses TRBV6-1 and TRBJ2-5; a possible D gene is TRBD1 (6 bases). V was trimmed by 6 bases and J by 7 bases, leaving 27 bases between them. The CDR3 has 17 residues. Germline V gene data show CDR1 as MNHNS and CDR2 as SASEGT. CDR3 loop: CASSPPVSVGAGRTQYF. Written as DNA, the CDR3 is TGTGCCAGCAGCCCACCGGTCTCAGTGGGGGCAGGGAGGACCCAGTACTTC.

This clonotype was detected ten times or more. The chain links TRBV7-7 to TRBJ2-3; D remains unclear. The V gene's germline CDR1 is SSHAT and CDR2 FNYEAQ (reference sequence). The CDR3 is 14 residues long. V lost 5 bases and J 2 bases, leaving 11 bases between the germline ends. CDR3 region: CASSPLLTTDTQYF. The CDR3 DNA reads TGTGCCAGCAGCCCCCTCCTGACCACAGATACGCAGTATTTT.

Ten or more counts support this clonotype. The CDR3 coding sequence is TGTGCCAGCAGCTTACCAGATTCCTACGAGCAGTACTTC. Amino acid sequence: CASSLPDSYEQYF. The chain uses TRBV7-6 and TRBJ2-7, with D unresolved. Trimming cost V 2 bases and J 1 base, with 6 bases left between them. The germline gives CDR1 SGHVS, CDR2 FNYEAQ. The CDR3 consists of 13 residues.

The chain employs TRBV6-1 and TRBJ1-5; no clear D gene. The V and J ends lost 4 bases and 0 bases respectively, with 13 bases between them. Germline-derived CDR1 and CDR2 are MNHNS and SASEGT. This CDR3 has 16 residues. CDR3 nucleotides: TGTGCCAGCAGTGGGCTCTCCGGGATTAGCAATCAGCCCCAGCATTTT. Translating it yields CASSGLSGISNQPQHF.

This clonotype was found many times. The V gene is TRBV29-1, the J gene TRBJ2-3, with D perhaps matching TRBD2 (6 bases). The germline V gene encodes CDR1 SQVTM and CDR2 ANQGSEA. The V gene lost 2 bases and the J gene lost 4 bases, with 13 bases spanning the gap. The CDR3 length is 14 residues. CDR3 sequence (DNA): TGCAGCGTTGAACATCGGGGGATCGCAGATACGCAGTATTTT. This sequence encodes CSVEHRGIADTQYF.

Points on this clonotype: The junction shows a germline mismatch at one end, possibly a read error. CDR3 protein: CSVPTSIKEIQYF. CDR3 nucleotide sequence: TGCAGTGTCCCGACTAGTATAAAGGAGATCCAGTACTTC. The V call is TRBV20-1, the J call TRBJ2-5, with D possibly matching TRBD2 (6 bases). Per the germline V gene, CDR1 is DFQATT and CDR2 is SNEGSKA (reference sequence). The CDR3 is 13 amino acids.

The CDR3 loop reads CSAYPSQGSQPQHF. The CDR3 region has the DNA TGCAGTGCTTACCCGAGTCAGGGCAGTCAGCCCCAGCATTTT. The rearrangement uses TRBV20-1 and TRBJ1-5, with a weak D call TRBD1 (5 bases). Trimming stripped 5 bases from V and 6 bases from J, with 17 bases between. Germline V lookup: CDR1 DFQATT, CDR2 SNEGSKA (reference sequence). This CDR3 comprises 14 residues.

V and J are TRBV10-3 and TRBJ2-2; perhaps TRBD1 as D (5 bases). V was clipped by 3 bases and J by 4 bases, with 9 bases between them. The CDR3 is 14 amino acids. CDR1 is ENHRY and CDR2 is SYGVKD in the germline V gene. The CDR3 bases are TGTGCCATCAGTGACCGCAGGGCCACCGGGGAGCTGTTTTTT. It translates to CAISDRRATGELFF.

This clonotype has ten or more counts. V usage is TRBV6-5 and J usage is TRBJ2-3; D gene unclear. The V end lost 2 bases, the J end lost 1 base, and 7 bases lay between the germline ends. There are 14 residues in the CDR3. Germline CDR1 is MNHEY and CDR2 is SVGAGI. The CDR3 here is CASSYGAGTDTQYF. The DNA of the CDR3 is TGTGCCAGCAGTTACGGCGCGGGCACAGATACGCAGTATTTT.

The gene calls are TRBV5-1 and TRBJ2-5; the match to TRBD1 covers 7 bases. The ends lost 4 bases at V and 5 bases at J; junction bases unmatched: 14. The germline V gene has CDR1 SGHRS and CDR2 YFSETQ. The CDR3 has 16 residues. CDR3 DNA: TGCGCCAGCAGCCGGGTTCGACAGGGTGTTTCGGAGACCCAGTACTTC. Translated: CASSRVRQGVSETQYF. Combining the CDR3 with reference TRBV5-1 and TRBJ2-5 gives the whole variable domain KAGVTQTPRYLIKTRGQQVTLSCSPISGHRSVSWYQQTPGQGLQFLFEYFSETQRNKGNFPGRFSGRQFSNSRSEMNVSTLELGDSALYLCASSRVRQGVSETQYFGPGTRLLVL.

This clonotype came up a few times. J is TRBJ2-1 and V is TRBV5-1, with 14 bases matching TRBD2. Germline values: CDR1 SGHRS, CDR2 YFSETQ. This CDR3 comprises 16 residues. V shed 3 bases, J shed 8 bases, and the junction held 7 bases outside the gene matches. The CDR3 region is CASSWRLAGGRDEQFF. CDR3 nucleotide sequence: TGCGCCAGCAGCTGGAGACTAGCGGGAGGGCGGGATGAGCAGTTCTTC.

This clonotype came up once. The chain uses TRBV20-1 and TRBJ2-4, with 8 bases identical to TRBD2. CDR1 DFQATT and CDR2 SNEGSKA come from the germline V gene (reference sequence). The V segment lost 6 bases and the J segment 6 bases; nucleotides outside the gene matches: 10. The CDR3 has 14 residues. CDR3 sequence: CSAYRRLAGNIQYF. The CDR3 coding sequence is TGCAGTGCCTACCGCCGGCTAGCGGGAAACATTCAGTACTTC.

To note about this clonotype: The germline gene is not matched at one end of the junction; a read error may be the cause. The chain is built from TRBV18 and TRBJ2-6, with D possibly being TRBD1 (5 bases). This CDR3 region has 14 residues. Germline CDR1 reads KGHSH; CDR2 reads LQKENI. The CDR3 DNA is TGTGCCAGCTCACCGGCACCTGGGGCCAACGTCCGGACTTTC. Its protein product is CASSPAPGANVRTF. The full variable domain, with the rest looked up from reference TRBV18 and TRBJ2-6, is NAGVMQNPRHLVRRRGQEARLRCSPMKGHSHVYWYRQLPEEGLKFMVYLQKENIIDESGMPKERFSAEFPKEGPSILRIQQVVRGDSAAYFCASSPAPGANVRTFGAGSRLTVL.

With regard to this clonotype: Being one base from a much bigger clone, this may be a read error. V is TRBV3-1 and J is TRBJ2-5; possible D gene TRBD1, 6 bases. CDR1 is LGHDT, CDR2 YNNKEL, per germline (reference sequence). With 0 bases removed from V and 11 bases from J, the gap between germline ends came to 16 bases. The CDR3 runs to 14 residues. The CDR3 loop is CASSQEGARGEQYF. The CDR3 nucleotides read TGTGCCAGCAGCCAAGAGGGGGCACGGGGTGAGCAGTACTTC.

The J gene is TRBJ2-1, the V gene TRBV7-9; 9 nucleotides match TRBD1. This CDR3 comprises 17 residues. The V and J ends lost 4 bases and 7 bases, in that order; junction bases with no gene match: 14. CDR1 SEHNR and CDR2 FQNEAQ come from the germline V gene (reference sequence). CDR3 amino acids: CASSSTNRDRVCNEQFF. Written as DNA, the CDR3 is TGTGCCAGCAGCTCTACTAACCGGGACAGGGTGTGTAATGAGCAGTTCTTC. The whole variable domain, filled in from reference TRBV7-9 and TRBJ2-1, reads DTGVSQNPRHKITKRGQNVTFRCDPISEHNRLYWYRQTLGQGPEFLTYFQNEAQLEKSRLLSDRFSAERPKGSFSTLEIQRTEQGDSAMYLCASSSTNRDRVCNEQFFGPGTRLTVL.

In this sample, this clonotype turned up many times. The rearrangement links TRBV10-3 to TRBJ2-1; 7 bases match TRBD2. Trimming took 4 bases from V and 4 from J; bases not matched to a gene: 13. This CDR3 region has 17 residues. Germline lookup yields CDR1 ENHRY and CDR2 SYGVKD. The CDR3 DNA reads TGTGCCATCAGTGGAGTCCTCGGGACTACAATATACAATGAGCAGTTCTTC. It translates to CAISGVLGTTIYNEQFF.

The genes are TRBV29-1 and TRBJ2-5; D gene uncertain. Germline CDR1 SQVTM, CDR2 ANQGSEA. The CDR3 consists of 12 residues. The V and J ends lost 5 bases and 0 bases respectively, with 7 bases between them. In DNA form, the CDR3 reads TGCAGCGTTCGAGAAAACCAAGAGACCCAGTACTTC. Its translation: CSVRENQETQYF.

The chain recombines TRBV3-1 with TRBJ2-7, with 10 bases lining up with TRBD2. The germline CDR1 and CDR2 sequences are LGHDT and YNNKEL (reference sequence). The CDR3 has 15 amino acids. The J segment lost 4 bases and the V segment lost 4 bases, leaving 7 bases of the junction unmatched. The CDR3 loop is CASSRQRGGGYEQYF. CDR3 nucleotide sequence: TGTGCCAGCAGCCGACAGCGGGGGGGTGGTTACGAGCAGTACTTC.

This clonotype is a singleton in its sample. The rearrangement joins TRBV6-5 to TRBJ1-1, with D perhaps TRBD1 (6 bases). The CDR3 totals 13 residues. Germline-derived CDR1 and CDR2 are MNHEY and SVGAGI. V was clipped by 3 bases and J by 7 bases, with 12 bases between them. The CDR3 reads CASSYSEDSEAFF. CDR3 DNA: TGTGCCAGCAGTTATTCTGAGGACAGTGAAGCTTTCTTT.

This clonotype came up a few times. The chain has TRBV3-1 and TRBJ1-5; 8 nucleotides agree with TRBD1. The CDR3 has 15 amino acids. CDR1 and CDR2 (germline): LGHDT, YNNKEL (reference sequence). The J segment lost 6 bases and the V segment lost 4 bases, leaving 8 bases of the junction unmatched. The chain's CDR3 is CASSPTGTGPQPQHF. The CDR3 coding sequence is TGTGCCAGCAGCCCTACCGGGACAGGACCTCAGCCCCAGCATTTT.